The rows below give T cell receptor beta chains drawn from one sample of a study of shared clonotypes between healthy human individuals. Assay: immunoSEQ multiplex PCR; the TCRdb copy retains only in-frame clones and omits some. Among approximately 2.3 million clones, over 85% were seen once, and the ten largest hold 0.35% to 0.45%. Sequencing was performed on naive CD4+ T cells from PBMCs. The receptors derive from a man between 18 and 35 years old in good health. Some clones in this sample may be carry-over from other donors' samples. Both conserved end residues are part of each CDR3.

v_gene	j_gene	len	CDR3aa
TRBV28	TRBJ1-1	14	CASSLTGMNTEAFF
TRBV28	TRBJ2-1	16	CASTPGGESSYNEQFF
TRBV7-8	TRBJ2-3	15	CASSLFAGGGDTQYF
TRBV4-3	TRBJ2-3	16	CASSQDWRQGIDTQYF
TRBV23-1	TRBJ1-2	21	CASSPLDGWTRQANRPYGYTF
TRBV19	TRBJ2-1	15	CASTRQPSSYNEQFF
TRBV28	TRBJ2-5	13	CASSPERRETQYF
TRBV28	TRBJ1-1	12	CASSLPGTEAFF
TRBV19	TRBJ1-2	14	CASSVGRDLYGYTF
TRBV7-7	TRBJ2-7	15	CASSDGLAPSYEQYF
TRBV7-3	TRBJ2-2	16	CASSPVVTRNTGELFF
TRBV5-4	TRBJ1-1	14	CASSFPTTNTEAFF
TRBV6-1	TRBJ1-5	16	CASSEWGRGGNQPQHF
TRBV9	TRBJ1-1	14	CASSVGTANTEAFF
TRBV4-1	TRBJ2-7	14	CASSRLAITYEQYF
TRBV5-1	TRBJ2-1	16	CASSTGEGAVYNEQFF
TRBV5-1	TRBJ1-3	18	CASSLGQKGYNSGNTIYF
TRBV10-3	TRBJ1-6	15	CAISGQGPGNSPLHF
TRBV5-5	TRBJ2-7	14	CASSLTDSSYEQYF
TRBV29-1	TRBJ1-2	11	CSVGADDGYTF
TRBV7-2	TRBJ2-7	15	CASSQRLAGGYEQYF
TRBV4-2	TRBJ1-1	15	CASSLYLGTDTEAFF
TRBV29-1	TRBJ2-7	14	CSVGLAGVSYEQYF
TRBV7-2	TRBJ2-1	15	CASSLFPGQHNEQFF
TRBV5-4	TRBJ2-5	13	CASSLRTDETQYF
TRBV11-2	TRBJ2-1	13	CASSPDSGNEQFF
TRBV6-4	TRBJ2-1	13	CASSDREYNEQFF
TRBV5-1	TRBJ1-4	13	CASSPLSNEKLFF
TRBV6-1	TRBJ1-5	16	CASSEAWRRGGQPQHF
TRBV5-1	TRBJ2-2	15	CASSWGQANTGELFF
TRBV7-2	TRBJ1-2	16	CASSLVPGTGNYGYTF
TRBV5-6	TRBJ2-2	17	CASSYKRLAGDPGELFF
TRBV28	TRBJ2-5	13	CASSLVGAETQYF
TRBV10-3	TRBJ1-1	14	CAISAAGTNTEAFF
TRBV5-1	TRBJ2-5	15	CASSTGLAGAETQYF
TRBV18	TRBJ1-5	14	CASSSDSGAQPQHF
TRBV6-1	TRBJ1-1	14	CASSPNRGGTEAFF
TRBV7-2	TRBJ1-1	14	CASSLRPMNTEAFF
TRBV19	TRBJ2-7	17	CASSIILDRSLAYEQYF
TRBV30	TRBJ1-5	11	CAWSSRQPQHF
TRBV5-1	TRBJ2-7	13	CASSFPGNYEQYF
TRBV11-1	TRBJ2-7	14	CASSARDAVYEQYF
TRBV6-1	TRBJ1-5	20	CASSEGGADRGRYSNQPQHF
TRBV7-2	TRBJ2-1	15	CASSLRGVPEGEQFF
TRBV11-2	TRBJ2-7	13	CASSLGGGYEQYF
TRBV9	TRBJ2-2	18	CASSAPGLAGGPPGELFF
TRBV19	TRBJ1-5	17	CASSKPGQRTSNQPQHF
TRBV4-1	TRBJ2-7	15	CASSQGQGSSYEQYF
TRBV9	TRBJ1-1	13	CASSAGQGREAFF
TRBV7-2	TRBJ1-2	13	CASSSQPNYGYTF
TRBV11-2	TRBJ2-6	18	CASRPWPPVRTGANVLTF
TRBV23-1	TRBJ2-7	14	CASTAALAFCEQYF